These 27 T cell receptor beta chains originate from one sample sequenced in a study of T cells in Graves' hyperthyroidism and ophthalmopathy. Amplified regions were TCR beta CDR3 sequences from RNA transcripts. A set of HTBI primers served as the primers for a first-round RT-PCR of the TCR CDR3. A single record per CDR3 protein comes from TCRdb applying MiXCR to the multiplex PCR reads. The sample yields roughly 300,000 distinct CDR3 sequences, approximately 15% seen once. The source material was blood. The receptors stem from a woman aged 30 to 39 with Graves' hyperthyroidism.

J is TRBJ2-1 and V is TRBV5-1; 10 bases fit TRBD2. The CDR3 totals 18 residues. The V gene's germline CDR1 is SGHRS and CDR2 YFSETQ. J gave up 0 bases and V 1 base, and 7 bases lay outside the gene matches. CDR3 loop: CASSLFSGRLSSYNEQFF. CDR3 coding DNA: TGCGCCAGCAGCTTGTTTAGCGGGAGGTTAAGCTCCTACAATGAGCAGTTCTTC.

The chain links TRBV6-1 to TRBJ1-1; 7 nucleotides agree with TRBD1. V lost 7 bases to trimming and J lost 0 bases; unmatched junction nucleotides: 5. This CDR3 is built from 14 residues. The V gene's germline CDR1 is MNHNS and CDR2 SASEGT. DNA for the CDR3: TGTGCCAGCACAAGGGACAGCTTGAACACTGAAGCTTTCTTT. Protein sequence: CASTRDSLNTEAFF.

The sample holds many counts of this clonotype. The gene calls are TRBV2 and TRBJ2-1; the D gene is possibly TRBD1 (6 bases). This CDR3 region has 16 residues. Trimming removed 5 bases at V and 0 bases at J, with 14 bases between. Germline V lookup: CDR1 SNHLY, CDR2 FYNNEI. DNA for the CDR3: TGTGCCAGCAGTTACGACGACAGGAGCTCCTACAATGAGCAGTTCTTC. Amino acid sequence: CASSYDDRSSYNEQFF.

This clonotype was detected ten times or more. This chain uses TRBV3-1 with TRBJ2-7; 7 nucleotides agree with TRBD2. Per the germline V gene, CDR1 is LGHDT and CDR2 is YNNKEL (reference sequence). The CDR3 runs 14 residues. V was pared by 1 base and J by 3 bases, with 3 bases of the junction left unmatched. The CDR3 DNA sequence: TGTGCCAGCAGCCAAGGGCCTAGCGGCTACGAGCAGTACTTC. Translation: CASSQGPSGYEQYF.

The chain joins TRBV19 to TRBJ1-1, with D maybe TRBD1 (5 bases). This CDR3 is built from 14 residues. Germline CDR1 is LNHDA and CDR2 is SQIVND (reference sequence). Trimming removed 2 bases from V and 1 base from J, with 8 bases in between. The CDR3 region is CASSITRGNTEAFF. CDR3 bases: TGTGCCAGTAGTATAACGAGGGGGAACACTGAAGCTTTCTTT.

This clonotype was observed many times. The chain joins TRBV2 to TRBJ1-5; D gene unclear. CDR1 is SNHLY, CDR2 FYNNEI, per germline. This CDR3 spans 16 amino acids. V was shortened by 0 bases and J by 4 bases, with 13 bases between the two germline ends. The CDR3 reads CASSEARSLGNQPQHF. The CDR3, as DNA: TGTGCCAGCAGTGAAGCGCGTTCCCTCGGAAATCAGCCCCAGCATTTT.

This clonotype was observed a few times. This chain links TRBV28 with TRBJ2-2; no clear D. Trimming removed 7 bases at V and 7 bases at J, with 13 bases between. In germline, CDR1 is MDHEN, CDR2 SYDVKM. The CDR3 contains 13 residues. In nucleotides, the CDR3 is TGTGCCAGCAAGCGAATCACCCTCGGGGAGCTGTTTTTT. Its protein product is CASKRITLGELFF. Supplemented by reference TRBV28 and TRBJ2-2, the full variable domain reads DVKVTQSSRYLVKRTGEKVFLECVQDMDHENMFWYRQDPGLGLRLIYFSYDVKMKEKGDIPEGYSVSREKKERFSLILESASTNQTSMYLCASKRITLGELFFGEGSRLTVL.

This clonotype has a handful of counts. This chain's CDR3 is CAISEGPVDYGYTF. The CDR3 region has the DNA TGTGCCATCAGTGAGGGGCCGGTGGACTATGGCTACACCTTC. V usage is TRBV10-3 and J usage is TRBJ1-2; D is unresolved. The V end lost 2 bases, the J end lost 3 bases, and 10 bases lay between the germline ends. The V gene's germline CDR1 is ENHRY and CDR2 SYGVKD. The CDR3 has 14 residues.

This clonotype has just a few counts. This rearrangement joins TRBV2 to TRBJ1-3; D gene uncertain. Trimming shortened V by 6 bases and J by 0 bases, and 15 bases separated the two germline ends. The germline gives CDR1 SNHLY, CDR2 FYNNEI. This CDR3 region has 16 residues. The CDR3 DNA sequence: TGTGCCAGCAGCGCGGAAATGCGGAGCTCTGGAAACACCATATATTTT. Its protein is CASSAEMRSSGNTIYF.

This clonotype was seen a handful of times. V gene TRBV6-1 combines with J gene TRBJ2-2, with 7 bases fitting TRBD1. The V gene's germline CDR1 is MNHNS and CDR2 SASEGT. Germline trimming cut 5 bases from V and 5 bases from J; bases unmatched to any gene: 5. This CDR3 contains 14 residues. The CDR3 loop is CASSYRGSTGELFF. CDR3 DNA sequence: TGTGCCAGCAGTTACAGGGGATCTACCGGGGAGCTGTTTTTT.

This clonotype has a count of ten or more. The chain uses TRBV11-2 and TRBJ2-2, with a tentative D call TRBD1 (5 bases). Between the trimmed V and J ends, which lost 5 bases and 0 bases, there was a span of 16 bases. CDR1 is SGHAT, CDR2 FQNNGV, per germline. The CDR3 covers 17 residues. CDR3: CASSRQYSGTNTGELFF. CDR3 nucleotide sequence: TGTGCCAGCAGCCGACAGTACTCCGGTACGAACACCGGGGAGCTGTTTTTT.

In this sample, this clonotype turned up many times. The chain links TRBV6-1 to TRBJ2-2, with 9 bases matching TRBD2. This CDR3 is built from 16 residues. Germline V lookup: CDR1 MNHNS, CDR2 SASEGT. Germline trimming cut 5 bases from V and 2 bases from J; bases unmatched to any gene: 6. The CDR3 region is CASSPGLAVNTGELFF. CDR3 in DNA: TGTGCCAGCAGTCCGGGACTAGCAGTAAACACCGGGGAGCTGTTTTTT.

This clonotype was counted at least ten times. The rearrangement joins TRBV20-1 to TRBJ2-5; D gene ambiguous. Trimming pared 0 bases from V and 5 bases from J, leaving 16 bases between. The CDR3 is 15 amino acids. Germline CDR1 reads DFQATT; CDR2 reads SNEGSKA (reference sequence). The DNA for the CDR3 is TGCAGTGCTAGAGATCAATTAAGCAGGATGGAGACCCAGTACTTC. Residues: CSARDQLSRMETQYF.

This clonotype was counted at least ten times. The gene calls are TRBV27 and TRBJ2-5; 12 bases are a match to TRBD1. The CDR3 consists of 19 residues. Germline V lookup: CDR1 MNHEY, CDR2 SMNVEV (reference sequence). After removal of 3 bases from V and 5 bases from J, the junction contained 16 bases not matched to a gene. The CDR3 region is CASSLVMLGQGAGRETQYF. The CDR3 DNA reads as TGTGCCAGCAGTTTGGTTATGTTGGGACAGGGGGCGGGTCGGGAGACCCAGTACTTC.

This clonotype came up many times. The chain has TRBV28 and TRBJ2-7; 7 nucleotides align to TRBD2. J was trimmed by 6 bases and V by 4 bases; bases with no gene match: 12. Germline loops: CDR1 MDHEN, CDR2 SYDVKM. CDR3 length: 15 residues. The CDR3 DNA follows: TGTGCCAGCAGTTCGTCTAGCGGTCACCCCCTCGAGCAGTACTTC. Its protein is CASSSSSGHPLEQYF.

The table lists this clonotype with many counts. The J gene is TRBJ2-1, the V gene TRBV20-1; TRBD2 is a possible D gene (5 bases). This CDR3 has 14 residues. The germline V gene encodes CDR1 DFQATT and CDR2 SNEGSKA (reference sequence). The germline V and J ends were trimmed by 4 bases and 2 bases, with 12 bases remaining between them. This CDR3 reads CSAKAVATYNEQFF. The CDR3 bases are TGCAGTGCTAAAGCGGTAGCAACCTACAATGAGCAGTTCTTC.

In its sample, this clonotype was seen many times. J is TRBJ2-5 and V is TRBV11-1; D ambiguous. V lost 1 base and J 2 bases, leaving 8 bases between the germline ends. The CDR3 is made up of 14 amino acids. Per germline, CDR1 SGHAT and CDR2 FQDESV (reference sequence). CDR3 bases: TGTGCCAGCAGCTTAGAGGTCATGCAAGAGACCCAGTACTTC. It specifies CASSLEVMQETQYF.

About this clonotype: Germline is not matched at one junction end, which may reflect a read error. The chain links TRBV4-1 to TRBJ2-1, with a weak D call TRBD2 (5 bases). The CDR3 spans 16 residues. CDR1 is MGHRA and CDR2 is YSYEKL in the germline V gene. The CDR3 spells CASSEEGARRRNEQFF. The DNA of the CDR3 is TGCGCCAGCAGCGAAGAGGGAGCCCGACGGAGAAATGAGCAGTTCTTC.

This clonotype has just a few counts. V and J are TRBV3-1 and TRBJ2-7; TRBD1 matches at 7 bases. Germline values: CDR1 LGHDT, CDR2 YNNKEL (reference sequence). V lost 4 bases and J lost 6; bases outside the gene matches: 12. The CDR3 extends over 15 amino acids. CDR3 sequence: CASSPSGGGIGEQYF. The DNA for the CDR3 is TGTGCCAGCAGCCCCTCAGGGGGTGGGATTGGCGAGCAGTACTTC.

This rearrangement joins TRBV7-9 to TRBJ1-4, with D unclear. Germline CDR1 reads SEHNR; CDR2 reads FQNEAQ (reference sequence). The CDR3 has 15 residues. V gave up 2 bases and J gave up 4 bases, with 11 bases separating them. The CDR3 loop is CASSLMESLNEKLFF. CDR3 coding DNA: TGTGCCAGCAGCTTAATGGAGAGCCTTAATGAAAAACTGTTTTTT.

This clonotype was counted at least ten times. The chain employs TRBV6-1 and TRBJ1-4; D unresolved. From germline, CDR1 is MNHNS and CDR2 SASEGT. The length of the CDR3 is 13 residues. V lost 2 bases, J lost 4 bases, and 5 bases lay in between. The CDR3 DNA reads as TGTGCCAGCAGTGAATACCGTAATGAAAAACTGTTTTTT. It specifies CASSEYRNEKLFF.

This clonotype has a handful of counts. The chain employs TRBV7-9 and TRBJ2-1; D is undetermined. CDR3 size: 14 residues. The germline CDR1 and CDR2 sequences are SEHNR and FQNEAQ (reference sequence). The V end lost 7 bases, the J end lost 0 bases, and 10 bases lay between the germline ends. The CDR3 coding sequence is TGTGCCAGCACGGACGATAGCTCCTACAATGAGCAGTTCTTC. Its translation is CASTDDSSYNEQFF.

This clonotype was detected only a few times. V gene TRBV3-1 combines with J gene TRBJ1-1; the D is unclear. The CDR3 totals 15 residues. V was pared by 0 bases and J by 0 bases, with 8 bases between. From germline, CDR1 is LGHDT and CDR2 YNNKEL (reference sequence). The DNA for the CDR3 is TGTGCCAGCAGCCAAGACCGCCAGCTGAACACTGAAGCTTTCTTT. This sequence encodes CASSQDRQLNTEAFF.

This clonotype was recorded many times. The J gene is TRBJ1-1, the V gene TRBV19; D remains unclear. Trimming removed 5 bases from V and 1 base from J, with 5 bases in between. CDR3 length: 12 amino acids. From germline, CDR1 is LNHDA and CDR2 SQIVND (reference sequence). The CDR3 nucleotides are TGTGCCAGTAGTCCACCGAACACTGAAGCTTTCTTT. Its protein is CASSPPNTEAFF.

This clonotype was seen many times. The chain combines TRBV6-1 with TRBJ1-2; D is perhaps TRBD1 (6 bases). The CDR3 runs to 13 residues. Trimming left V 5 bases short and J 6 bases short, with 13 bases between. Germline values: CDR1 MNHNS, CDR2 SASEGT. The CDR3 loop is CASSFPGAHGYTF. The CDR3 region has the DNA TGTGCCAGCAGTTTCCCAGGGGCCCATGGCTACACCTTC.

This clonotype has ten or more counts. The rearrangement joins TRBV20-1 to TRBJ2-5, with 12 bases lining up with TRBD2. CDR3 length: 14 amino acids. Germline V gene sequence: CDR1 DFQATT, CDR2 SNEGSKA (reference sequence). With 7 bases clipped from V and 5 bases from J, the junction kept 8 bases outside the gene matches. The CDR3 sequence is CSVSTTSGSETQYF. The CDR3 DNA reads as TGCAGTGTCAGCACGACTAGCGGGAGTGAGACCCAGTACTTC.

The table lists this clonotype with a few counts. CDR3 region: CASSFGTGISSTQYF. The CDR3 DNA is TGTGCCAGCAGCTTCGGGACCGGAATCTCCTCGACGCAGTATTTT. J is TRBJ2-3 and V is TRBV5-6; D possibly matches TRBD1 or TRBD2 (5 bases each). V lost 2 bases, J lost 9 bases, and 19 bases lay in between. Germline CDR1 SGHDT, CDR2 YYEEEE. There are 15 residues in the CDR3. Using reference TRBV5-6 and TRBJ2-3 for the parts outside the CDR3, the full variable domain is DAGVTQSPTHLIKTRGQQVTLRCSPKSGHDTVSWYQQALGQGPQFIFQYYEEEERQRGNFPDRFSGHQFPNYSSELNVNALLLGDSALYLCASSFGTGISSTQYFGPGTRLTVL.